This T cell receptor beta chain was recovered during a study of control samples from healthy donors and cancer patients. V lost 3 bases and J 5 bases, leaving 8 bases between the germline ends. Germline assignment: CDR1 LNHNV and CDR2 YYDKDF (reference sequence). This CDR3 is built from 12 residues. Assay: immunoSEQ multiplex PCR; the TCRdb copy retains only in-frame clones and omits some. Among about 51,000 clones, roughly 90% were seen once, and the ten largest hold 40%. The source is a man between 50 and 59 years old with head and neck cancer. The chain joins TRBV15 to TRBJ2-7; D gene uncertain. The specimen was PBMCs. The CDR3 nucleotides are TGTGCCACCAGCAGGGCTTTGGACGAGCAGTACTTC. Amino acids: CATSRALDEQYF.